Listed here is a single T cell receptor beta chain. Its cognate antigen is unknown. The sample is drawn from a study of Ad26.COV2.S vaccination and SARS-CoV-2 variants. Overall study results and limits: The analyses of TCR breadth and depth may have understated the size of total T cell responses. Substantial breadth was reported for post-vaccination spike-specific CD8+ and CD4+ T cells. Vaccinees and placebo recipients showed similar non-spike TCR breadth. Ad26.COV2.S recipients had broader spike-specific TCRs (P = 0.0014).

Data came from immunoSEQ multiplex PCR; TCRdb stores just in-frame clones and leaves some out. Of about 98,000 clones in the sample, around three quarters were seen once. The sequences come from peripheral blood, collected after recovery from COVID-19. The clonotype originates from a human donor who had recovered from COVID-19.

The CDR3 here is CASSRDRTNEQFF. In nucleotides, the CDR3 is TGTGCCAGCAGCCGCGACAGGACCAATGAGCAGTTCTTC. This chain uses TRBV11-3 with TRBJ2-1; the D gene is possibly TRBD1 (6 bases). Trimming pared 5 bases from V and 6 bases from J, leaving 11 bases between. The CDR3 has 13 residues. Germline values: CDR1 SGHNT, CDR2 YENEEA.